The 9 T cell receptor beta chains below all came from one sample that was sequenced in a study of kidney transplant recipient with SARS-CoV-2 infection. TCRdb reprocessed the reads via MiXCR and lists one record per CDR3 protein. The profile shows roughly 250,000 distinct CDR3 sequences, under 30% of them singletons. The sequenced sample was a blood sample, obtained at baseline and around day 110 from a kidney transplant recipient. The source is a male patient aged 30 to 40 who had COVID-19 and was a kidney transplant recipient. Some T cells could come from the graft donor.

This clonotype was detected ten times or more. The chain's CDR3 is CASSQDHRFSPLHF. The CDR3, as DNA: TGTGCCAGCAGCCAAGATCACCGGTTCTCACCCCTCCACTTT. The chain joins TRBV3-1 to TRBJ1-6; D is undetermined. Per the germline V gene, CDR1 is LGHDT and CDR2 is YNNKEL (reference sequence). The CDR3 extends over 14 amino acids. V dropped 0 bases and J dropped 10 bases, with 10 bases sitting between them.

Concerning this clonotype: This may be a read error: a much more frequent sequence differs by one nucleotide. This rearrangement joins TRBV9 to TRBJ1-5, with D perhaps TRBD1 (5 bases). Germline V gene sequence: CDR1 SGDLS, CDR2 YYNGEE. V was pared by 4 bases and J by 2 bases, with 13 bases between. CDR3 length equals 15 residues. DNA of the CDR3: TGTGCCAGCAGCCCGCGGGACGACCGCAATCAGCCCCAGCATTTT. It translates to CASSPRDDRNQPQHF.

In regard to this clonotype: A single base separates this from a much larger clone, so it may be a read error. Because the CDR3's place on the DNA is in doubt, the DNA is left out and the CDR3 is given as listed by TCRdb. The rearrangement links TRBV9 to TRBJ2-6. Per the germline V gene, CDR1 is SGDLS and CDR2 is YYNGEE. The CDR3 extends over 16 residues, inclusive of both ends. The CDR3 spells CASSVGLGSGANVMTF.

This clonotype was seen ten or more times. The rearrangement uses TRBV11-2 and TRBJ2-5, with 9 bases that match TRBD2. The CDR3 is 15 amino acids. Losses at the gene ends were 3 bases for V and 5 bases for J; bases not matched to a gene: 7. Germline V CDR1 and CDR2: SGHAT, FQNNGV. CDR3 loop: CASSFLAGGRETQYF. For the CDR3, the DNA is TGTGCCAGCAGCTTTTTGGCGGGGGGGCGGGAGACCCAGTACTTC.

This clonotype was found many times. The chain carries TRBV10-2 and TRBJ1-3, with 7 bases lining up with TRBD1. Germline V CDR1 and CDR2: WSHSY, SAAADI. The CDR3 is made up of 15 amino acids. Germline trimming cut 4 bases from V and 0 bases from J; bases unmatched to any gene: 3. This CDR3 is CASSGDSTSGNTIYF. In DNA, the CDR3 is TGCGCCAGCAGTGGGGACAGCACCTCTGGAAACACCATATATTTT.

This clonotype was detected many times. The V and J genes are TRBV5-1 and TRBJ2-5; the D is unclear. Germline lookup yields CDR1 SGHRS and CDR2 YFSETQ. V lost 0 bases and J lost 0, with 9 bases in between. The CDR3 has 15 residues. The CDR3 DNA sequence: TGCGCCAGCAGCTTGGGCGCGGTGTACCAAGAGACCCAGTACTTC. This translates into CASSLGAVYQETQYF.

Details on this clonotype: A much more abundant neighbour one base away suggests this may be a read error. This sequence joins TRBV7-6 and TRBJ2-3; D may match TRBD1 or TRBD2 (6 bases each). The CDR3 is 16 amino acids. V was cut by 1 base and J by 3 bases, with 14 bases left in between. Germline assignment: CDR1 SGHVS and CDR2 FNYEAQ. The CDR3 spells CASSLGVGGITDTQYF. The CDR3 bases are TGTGCCAGCAGCTTAGGGGTCGGGGGCATTACAGATACGCAGTATTTT. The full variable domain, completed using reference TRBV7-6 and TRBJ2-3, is GAGVSQSPRYKVTKRGQDVALRCDPISGHVSLYWYRQALGQGPEFLTYFNYEAQQDKSGLPNDRFSAERPEGSISTLTIQRTEQRDSAMYRCASSLGVGGITDTQYFGPGTRLTVL.

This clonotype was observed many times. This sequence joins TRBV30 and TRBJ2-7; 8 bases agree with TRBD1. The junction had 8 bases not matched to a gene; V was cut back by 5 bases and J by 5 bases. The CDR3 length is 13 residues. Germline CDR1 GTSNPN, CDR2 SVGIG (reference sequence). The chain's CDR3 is CAWDPGQGNEQYF. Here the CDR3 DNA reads TGTGCCTGGGACCCCGGACAGGGCAACGAGCAGTACTTC.

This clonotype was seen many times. CDR3 loop: CASSPFDKAGKTYGYTF. In DNA form, the CDR3 reads TGTGCCAGCAGCCCGTTTGATAAGGCTGGAAAGACCTATGGCTACACCTTC. The V gene is TRBV11-1, the J gene TRBJ1-2; D not resolved. This CDR3 contains 17 residues. V lost 5 bases and J 4 bases, leaving 23 bases between the germline ends. Germline-derived CDR1 and CDR2 are SGHAT and FQDESV (reference sequence).